The 11 T cell receptor beta chains in this list originate from one sample, sequenced in a study of cytomegalovirus exposure and HLA in healthy donors. Primers: 60 Vbeta forward and 13 Jbeta reverse. Measured with immunoSEQ multiplex PCR; TCRdb has only the in-frame clones, and not every one. This table has fewer than 150,000 clones, around 77% appearing once. The specimen sequenced was PBMCs. These receptors all come from a man in his forties or fifties in good health and CMV-seropositive.

The chain joins TRBV11-2 to TRBJ1-6; 7 bases align to TRBD1. The V segment lost 7 bases and the J segment 7 bases; nucleotides outside the gene matches: 10. The CDR3 spans 15 residues. Germline V gene lookup returns CDR1 SGHAT and CDR2 FQNNGV. In DNA, the CDR3 is TGTGCCAGCACAAGGACAGGAGGGACGAATTCACCCCTCCACTTT. This translates into CASTRTGGTNSPLHF.

This chain uses TRBV7-6 with TRBJ2-3; the match to TRBD2 covers 10 bases. The CDR3 is 15 residues long. Germline V gives CDR1 SGHVS, CDR2 FNYEAQ. V lost 9 bases to trimming and J lost 3 bases; unmatched junction nucleotides: 9. The CDR3 is CASGILAGPTDTQYF. Here the CDR3 DNA reads TGTGCCAGTGGGATACTAGCGGGACCAACAGATACGCAGTATTTT.

The chain joins TRBV29-1 to TRBJ2-1; 10 bases map to TRBD2. The germline CDR1 and CDR2 sequences are SQVTM and ANQGSEA. Trimming removed 0 bases from V and 0 bases from J; junction bases left unmatched: 11. The CDR3 extends over 19 amino acids. CDR3 DNA sequence: TGCAGCGTTGAAGACCCCTTACTAGCGGGACGTCGCTCCTACAATGAGCAGTTCTTC. Translating it yields CSVEDPLLAGRRSYNEQFF.

This chain joins TRBV5-6 and TRBJ2-2; 13 nucleotides line up with TRBD2. V lost 0 bases, J lost 8 bases, and 4 bases stayed unmatched. The CDR3 totals 16 residues. Germline V gives CDR1 SGHDT, CDR2 YYEEEE. The CDR3 loop is CASSLELAGGLGELFF. Written as DNA, the CDR3 is TGTGCCAGCAGCTTGGAACTAGCGGGGGGGCTTGGGGAGCTGTTTTTT.

The gene calls are TRBV4-1 and TRBJ2-3; 7 bases match TRBD2. The germline CDR1 and CDR2 sequences are MGHRA and YSYEKL. The length of the CDR3 is 15 residues. V lost 4 bases, J lost 0 bases, and 4 bases stayed unmatched. The CDR3 DNA reads as TGCGCCAGCAGCCGAAGCGGGGCAAGCACAGATACGCAGTATTTT. Its protein product is CASSRSGASTDTQYF.

The gene calls are TRBV6-5 and TRBJ2-5; 9 bases align to TRBD1. The J call may not be correct, given that the DNA end is closer to TRBJ2-7. CDR3 length equals 14 residues. Looked up from germline, CDR1 is MNHEY and CDR2 is SVGAGI. The CDR3 region has the DNA TGTGCCAGCAGCTCCGGGACAGGGAACCACGAGCAGTACTTC. Its translation: CASSSGTGNHEQYF.

The chain combines TRBV27 with TRBJ1-5, with 7 nucleotides matching TRBD1. The ends lost 10 bases at V and 0 bases at J; junction bases unmatched: 15. This CDR3 has 17 amino acids. Looked up from germline, CDR1 is MNHEY and CDR2 is SMNVEV (reference sequence). DNA for the CDR3: TGTGCCACCTCAGTAACAGGGGCCCATTATAGCAATCAGCCCCAGCATTTT. Protein product: CATSVTGAHYSNQPQHF.

The rearrangement uses TRBV6-5 and TRBJ1-2; 7 bases agree with TRBD1. Germline V gene sequence: CDR1 MNHEY, CDR2 SVGAGI. There are 10 residues in the CDR3. Trimming at V came to 8 bases and at J to 8 bases, leaving 2 bases not matched to a gene. The CDR3 here is CASGDSGYTF. Written as DNA, the CDR3 is TGTGCCAGCGGGGACAGCGGCTACACCTTC.

This clone turned up a few times. The chain couples TRBV2 to TRBJ2-7; 7 nucleotides match TRBD2. The CDR3 consists of 13 residues. With 4 bases clipped from V and 4 bases from J, the junction kept 4 bases outside the gene matches. Germline loops: CDR1 SNHLY, CDR2 FYNNEI. The chain's CDR3 is CASSVASGYEQYF. CDR3 bases: TGTGCCAGCAGTGTAGCTAGCGGTTACGAGCAGTACTTC.

This clone came up a few times. The V gene is TRBV7-9, the J gene TRBJ2-3; the match to TRBD1 covers 8 bases. Germline V gene lookup returns CDR1 SEHNR and CDR2 FQNEAQ (reference sequence). The CDR3 consists of 15 residues. The J segment lost 3 bases and the V segment lost 4 bases, leaving 6 bases of the junction unmatched. CDR3 nucleotides: TGTGCCAGCAGCTCCGACAGGGGTGAAACAGATACGCAGTATTTT. The encoded protein is CASSSDRGETDTQYF.

On this clone: One end of the junction does not line up with germline, which may come from a read error. The chain recombines TRBV7-9 with TRBJ2-5; 8 bases are a match to TRBD1. Looked up from germline, CDR1 is SEHNR and CDR2 is FQNEAQ (reference sequence). The CDR3 consists of 17 residues. The CDR3 loop reads CSSSQSGQGAVEETQYF. The CDR3 bases are TGTTCCAGCAGCCAAAGTGGTCAGGGGGCTGTGGAAGAGACCCAGTACTTC.